This T cell receptor beta chain was captured in a study of blood T cell repertoires in COVID-19. Looking at the study overall: COVID-19 samples collected from the United States, Italy and Spain covered acute and convalescent phases. T cells, B-cell-depleted T cells, or PBMCs supplied cDNA or gDNA.

Study processing details: Estimation of nucleated cell counts was performed using reference gene primer amplification. Clones were sequenced by immunoSEQ multiplex PCR, and TCRdb holds only the in-frame ones, with some missing. The V and J calls and clone size are taken from that table; D and trimming were inferred from the DNA. The data show tens of thousands of clones, roughly 90% seen once. The germline V and J ends were trimmed by 2 bases and 0 bases, with 13 bases remaining between them. This CDR3 is built from 16 residues. Germline CDR1 reads MNHEY; CDR2 reads SVGEGT. The receptor was derived from a man aged 65 to 85 with acute or convalescent COVID-19. The sequenced sample was peripheral blood. The chain couples TRBV6-2 or TRBV6-3 to TRBJ1-1; D possibly corresponds to TRBD1 (6 bases). DNA of the CDR3: TGTGCCAGCAGTTACGGGGGGGCCATACTGAACACTGAAGCTTTCTTT. Residues: CASSYGGAILNTEAFF.